Listed below are T cell receptor beta chains from one sample, sequenced in a study of CD8 T cells in Susac syndrome. TCRdb re-called the immunoSEQ multiplex PCR reads through MiXCR, storing one row per CDR3 protein. The sample carries a few hundred thousand distinct CDR3 sequences, approximately 85% recorded once. The source material was CD8+ T cells from PBMCs. All receptors come from a human donor with multiple sclerosis. CDR3s include the opening cysteine and the closing phenylalanine or tryptophan. Fields, in order: clone size, J gene, V gene, D gene, CDR3 DNA, CDR3 protein. A D gene is named only where the DNA matches it firmly. Expanded clones get a size class; other rows say once, few or many, or leave the size out.

clone size: NA
J gene: TRBJ2-3
V gene: TRBV6-4
D gene: TRBD2
CDR3 DNA: TGTGCCAGCAGTAGGTCTAGCGGGGGGGCCATAGATACGCAGTATTTT
CDR3 protein: CASSRSSGGAIDTQYF

clone size: NA
J gene: TRBJ1-1
V gene: TRBV3-1
D gene: NA
CDR3 DNA: TGTGCCAGCAGCCAAGATCGGGGCAGGGAGAACACTGAAGCTTTCTTT
CDR3 protein: CASSQDRGRENTEAFF

clone size: NA
J gene: TRBJ2-1
V gene: TRBV6-1
D gene: NA
CDR3 DNA: TGTGCCAGCAGTGAATGGGACCGTAGCTCCTACAATGAGCAGTTCTTC
CDR3 protein: CASSEWDRSSYNEQFF

clone size: NA
J gene: TRBJ1-2
V gene: TRBV29-1
D gene: TRBD1
CDR3 DNA: TGCAGCGCAATGGGACAGGAACTTAACTATGGCTACACCTTC
CDR3 protein: CSAMGQELNYGYTF

clone size: NA
J gene: TRBJ1-1
V gene: TRBV27
D gene: NA
CDR3 DNA: TGTGCCAGCAGTCTCAGGGTTATGAACACTGAAGCTTTCTTT
CDR3 protein: CASSLRVMNTEAFF

clone size: NA
J gene: TRBJ2-2
V gene: TRBV12-3/TRBV12-4
D gene: NA
CDR3 DNA: TGTGCCAGCAGTTTATTGGCAGATTATAGAAACACCGGGGAGCTGTTTTTT
CDR3 protein: CASSLLADYRNTGELFF

clone size: once
J gene: TRBJ2-7
V gene: TRBV3-1
D gene: NA
CDR3 DNA: TGTGCCAGCAGCCAAATGGCAGGGCTCGAGCAGTACTTC
CDR3 protein: CASSQMAGLEQYF

clone size: NA
J gene: TRBJ1-2
V gene: TRBV4-1
D gene: NA
CDR3 DNA: TGCGCCAGCAGCCAAGATCGGTTTCAAGGGTCGGATGGCTACACCTTC
CDR3 protein: CASSQDRFQGSDGYTF

clone size: NA
J gene: TRBJ1-2
V gene: TRBV5-1
D gene: TRBD1
CDR3 DNA: TGCGCCAGCAGCAGTACCGGGACAGGGTTACGGGATGGCTACACCTTC
CDR3 protein: CASSSTGTGLRDGYTF

clone size: NA
J gene: TRBJ1-1
V gene: TRBV4-1
D gene: NA
CDR3 DNA: TGCGCCAGCAGCCAAGAACCGGCGAACACTGAAGCTTTCTTT
CDR3 protein: CASSQEPANTEAFF

clone size: NA
J gene: TRBJ1-1
V gene: TRBV9
D gene: NA
CDR3 DNA: TGTGCCAGCAGCGGACCCAACAGGGAGGTGATTGAAGCTTTCTTT
CDR3 protein: CASSGPNREVIEAFF

clone size: NA
J gene: TRBJ2-7
V gene: TRBV9
D gene: NA
CDR3 DNA: TGTGCCAGCAGCGTAGGCGGGCAGGGGAACGAGCAGTACTTC
CDR3 protein: CASSVGGQGNEQYF

clone size: NA
J gene: TRBJ2-1
V gene: TRBV27
D gene: NA
CDR3 DNA: TGTGCCAGCACCAGTGGACAAGGAAATGAGCAGTTCTTC
CDR3 protein: CASTSGQGNEQFF

clone size: NA
J gene: TRBJ2-2
V gene: TRBV14
D gene: TRBD2
CDR3 DNA: TGTGCCAGCAGCCCGACTAGCGGGGGGACCGGGGAGCTGTTTTTT
CDR3 protein: CASSPTSGGTGELFF

clone size: once
J gene: TRBJ1-2
V gene: TRBV30
D gene: NA
CDR3 DNA: TGTGCCTGGAGTGTATCGGGGGCGCTCGGCTACACCTTC
CDR3 protein: CAWSVSGALGYTF

clone size: NA
J gene: TRBJ1-1
V gene: TRBV5-8
D gene: TRBD1
CDR3 DNA: TGTGCCAGCAGCCCCCTTCAGGGACAGGTAGACACTGAAGCTTTCTTT
CDR3 protein: CASSPLQGQVDTEAFF

clone size: NA
J gene: TRBJ2-1
V gene: TRBV6-5
D gene: NA
CDR3 DNA: TGTGCCAGCAGCCCTCTGCAGGCGGGCAATGAGCAGTTCTTC
CDR3 protein: CASSPLQAGNEQFF

clone size: NA
J gene: TRBJ2-2
V gene: TRBV29-1
D gene: NA
CDR3 DNA: TGCAGCGTGGGACACCTGAACACCGGGGAGCTGTTTTTT
CDR3 protein: CSVGHLNTGELFF

clone size: few
J gene: TRBJ2-3
V gene: TRBV6-5
D gene: NA
CDR3 DNA: TGTGCCAGCAGTTACTTCCAGGCAAGCACAGATACGCAGTATTTT
CDR3 protein: CASSYFQASTDTQYF

clone size: NA
J gene: TRBJ1-1
V gene: TRBV27
D gene: NA
CDR3 DNA: TGTGCCAGCAGTTTTGGGGGGGATCTCACTGAAGCTTTCTTT
CDR3 protein: CASSFGGDLTEAFF

clone size: once
J gene: TRBJ2-5
V gene: TRBV27
D gene: TRBD1
CDR3 DNA: TGTGCCAGCAACCCGGGACAGGGGGCTGGCGAGACCCAGTACTTC
CDR3 protein: CASNPGQGAGETQYF

clone size: NA
J gene: TRBJ1-1
V gene: TRBV4-1
D gene: TRBD1
CDR3 DNA: TGCGCCAGCAGCCAACGCGCCACAGGGGAGGCTGAAGCTTTCTTT
CDR3 protein: CASSQRATGEAEAFF

clone size: NA
J gene: TRBJ2-3
V gene: TRBV3-1
D gene: TRBD2
CDR3 DNA: TGTGCCAGCAGCCAAGGGCTAGCGGGAGGTCCTTACACAGATACGCAGTATTTT
CDR3 protein: CASSQGLAGGPYTDTQYF

clone size: once
J gene: TRBJ2-3
V gene: TRBV2
D gene: TRBD2
CDR3 DNA: TGTGCCAGCAGTGAACCCGAGCGGGGGGGCCTAGATACGCAGTATTTT
CDR3 protein: CASSEPERGGLDTQYF

clone size: once
J gene: TRBJ2-7
V gene: TRBV11-2
D gene: NA
CDR3 DNA: TGTGCCAGCAGCGCCCGACAGGCTATCTACTACGAGCAGTACTTC
CDR3 protein: CASSARQAIYYEQYF

clone size: NA
J gene: TRBJ2-2
V gene: TRBV7-6
D gene: NA
CDR3 DNA: TGTGCCAGCAGCCCCCGAGGAGGGATCTTCGGGGAGCTGTTTTTT
CDR3 protein: CASSPRGGIFGELFF

clone size: NA
J gene: TRBJ2-7
V gene: TRBV4-1
D gene: TRBD2
CDR3 DNA: TGCGCCAGCAGCCACGGCGGGGGGGGAACCTACGAGCAGTACTTC
CDR3 protein: CASSHGGGGTYEQYF

clone size: NA
J gene: TRBJ2-7
V gene: TRBV29-1
D gene: NA
CDR3 DNA: TGCAGCGTTTATTTAGCGGACTCACCCTACGAGCAGTACTTC
CDR3 protein: CSVYLADSPYEQYF

clone size: NA
J gene: TRBJ1-5
V gene: TRBV19
D gene: NA
CDR3 DNA: TGTGCCAGTAGTATAGGAGGAGGGGTCAATCAGCCCCAGCATTTT
CDR3 protein: CASSIGGGVNQPQHF

clone size: NA
J gene: TRBJ2-7
V gene: TRBV12-3/TRBV12-4
D gene: NA
CDR3 DNA: TGTGCCAGCAGCCCTAACGGGGGTTACGAGCAGTACTTC
CDR3 protein: CASSPNGGYEQYF

clone size: NA
J gene: TRBJ2-2
V gene: TRBV6-5
D gene: TRBD2
CDR3 DNA: TGTGCCAGCAGTTACTTAGCGGGAGAGGTCTCCGGGGAGCTGTTTTTT
CDR3 protein: CASSYLAGEVSGELFF

clone size: NA
J gene: TRBJ1-5
V gene: TRBV19
D gene: NA
CDR3 DNA: TGTGCCAGTAGTATGGGTGGACAACTTAGCAATCAGCCCCAGCATTTT
CDR3 protein: CASSMGGQLSNQPQHF

clone size: NA
J gene: TRBJ2-2
V gene: TRBV28
D gene: TRBD1
CDR3 DNA: TGTGCCAGCAGTTACCCGGACAGGGGGCGCGGTAACACCGGGGAGCTGTTTTTT
CDR3 protein: CASSYPDRGRGNTGELFF

clone size: NA
J gene: TRBJ1-1
V gene: TRBV7-9
D gene: NA
CDR3 DNA: TGTGCCAGCAGTTGGGGGCCGACTGAAGCTTTCTTT
CDR3 protein: CASSWGPTEAFF

clone size: NA
J gene: TRBJ2-2
V gene: TRBV27
D gene: NA
CDR3 DNA: TGTGCCAGCAGTTTATACCCCGGCAACACCGGGGAGCTGTTTTTT
CDR3 protein: CASSLYPGNTGELFF

clone size: NA
J gene: TRBJ1-1
V gene: TRBV11-2
D gene: NA
CDR3 DNA: TGTGCCAGCAGCTTAGTCCCCGGGGGCGCACTGAACACTGAAGCTTTCTTT
CDR3 protein: CASSLVPGGALNTEAFF

clone size: NA
J gene: TRBJ2-7
V gene: TRBV3-1
D gene: TRBD2
CDR3 DNA: TGTGCCAGCAGCCAAGCGGCTAGCGGGAGGTACGAGCAGTACTTC
CDR3 protein: CASSQAASGRYEQYF

clone size: NA
J gene: TRBJ2-2
V gene: TRBV5-1
D gene: NA
CDR3 DNA: TGCGCCAGCAGCCCGGGACGATATGAGAACACCGGGGAGCTGTTTTTT
CDR3 protein: CASSPGRYENTGELFF

clone size: once
J gene: TRBJ2-3
V gene: TRBV12-3/TRBV12-4
D gene: NA
CDR3 DNA: TGTGCCAGCAGCCCCCGGGCCAACCTTTGTCCAGATACGCAGTATTTT
CDR3 protein: CASSPRANLCPDTQYF

clone size: NA
J gene: TRBJ1-5
V gene: TRBV19
D gene: NA
CDR3 DNA: TGTGCCAGTAGTATAGAGGGACTCAATCAGCCCCAGCATTTT
CDR3 protein: CASSIEGLNQPQHF

clone size: NA
J gene: TRBJ2-7
V gene: TRBV27
D gene: TRBD2
CDR3 DNA: TGTGCCAGCAGAGCCCTGGGGGGGGAGGAGTACGAGCAGTACTTC
CDR3 protein: CASRALGGEEYEQYF

clone size: NA
J gene: TRBJ2-5
V gene: TRBV6-2/TRBV6-3
D gene: NA
CDR3 DNA: TGTGCCAGCAGTTACGGGCCACTAGGGTTAGAGACCCAGTACTTC
CDR3 protein: CASSYGPLGLETQYF

clone size: NA
J gene: TRBJ2-6
V gene: TRBV5-5
D gene: TRBD1
CDR3 DNA: TGTGCCAGCAGTTCGGACAGGGCTAAAGGGGCCAACGTCCTGACTTTC
CDR3 protein: CASSSDRAKGANVLTF